The rows below give T cell receptor beta chains drawn from one sample of a study of cytomegalovirus exposure and HLA in healthy donors. Using immunoSEQ multiplex PCR, the repertoire was profiled, and TCRdb retains in-frame clones only, with some absent. The table records about 140,000 clones, 70% to 85% of them present only once. The sequenced sample was PBMCs. The receptors stem from a man younger than 40 in good health and CMV-seropositive. The CDR3 runs from the conserved cysteine through the conserved F or W. The order of the fields is D gene, J gene, V gene, clone size, CDR3 protein, CDR3 DNA. D genes are given only for firm matches. Clone size, where shown, is once, few, many, or a class for clones that have expanded.

>.|TRBJ1-6|TRBV30|.
CAWTPRASYNSPLHF
TGTGCCTGGACGCCCAGGGCTTCCTATAATTCACCCCTCCACTTT
>TRBD2|TRBJ2-1|TRBV29-1|.
CSVGGLAEGNEQFF
TGCAGCGTTGGGGGACTAGCGGAGGGGAATGAGCAGTTCTTC
>.|TRBJ2-1|TRBV9|.
CASSVYQTHYNEQFF
TGTGCCAGCAGCGTATACCAGACACACTACAATGAGCAGTTCTTC
>TRBD2|TRBJ2-1|TRBV19|.
CASSIETSGFYNEQFF
TGTGCCAGTAGTATAGAGACTAGCGGGTTCTACAATGAGCAGTTCTTC
>TRBD1|TRBJ2-1|TRBV7-3|few
CASSLWTGFLNEQFF
TGTGCCAGCAGCTTATGGACAGGGTTTCTGAATGAGCAGTTCTTC
>TRBD2|TRBJ2-7|TRBV9|.
CASSDGTSGSKQYF
TGTGCCAGCAGCGATGGGACTAGCGGGTCCAAGCAGTACTTC
>TRBD2|TRBJ2-5|TRBV5-6|.
CASSWGGRGSTQETQYF
TGTGCCAGCAGCTGGGGAGGTCGCGGGAGTACCCAAGAGACCCAGTACTTC
>.|TRBJ2-7|TRBV28|.
CASSPGGSAYEQYF
TGTGCCAGCAGTCCGGGGGGCTCTGCCTACGAGCAGTACTTC
>.|TRBJ2-1|TRBV4-1|.
CASSQVSGSSYNEQFF
TGCGCCAGCAGCCAAGTCAGCGGTAGCTCCTACAATGAGCAGTTCTTC
>TRBD1|TRBJ1-1|TRBV11-3|once
CASSWTGNTEAFF
TGTGCCAGCAGCTGGACAGGTAACACTGAAGCTTTCTTT
>TRBD2|TRBJ2-3|TRBV19|few
CASSITAGRRADTQYF
TGTGCCAGTAGTATCACAGCGGGGAGGAGAGCAGATACGCAGTATTTT
>TRBD1|TRBJ2-3|TRBV11-3|.
CASSSSRQGSTDTQYF
TGTGCCAGCAGCTCCTCCCGACAGGGTTCGACAGATACGCAGTATTTT
>.|TRBJ1-4|TRBV19|.
CASSEGVGSRAEKLFF
TGTGCCAGTAGCGAGGGAGTAGGCAGTCGGGCTGAAAAACTGTTTTTT
>.|TRBJ2-5|TRBV5-1|few
CASSLTEETQYF
TGCGCCAGCAGCTTGACGGAAGAGACCCAGTACTTC
>.|TRBJ1-2|TRBV6-6|few
CASSSPTENYGYTF
TGTGCCAGCAGTTCCCCGACAGAGAACTATGGCTACACCTTC
>.|TRBJ2-2|TRBV29-1|.
CSASGDWDTGELFF
TGCAGCGCATCGGGGGATTGGGACACCGGGGAGCTGTTTTTT
>TRBD2|TRBJ2-1|TRBV7-9|few
CASSLGLAGIFEQFF
TGTGCCAGCAGCTTAGGCCTAGCGGGAATTTTTGAGCAGTTCTTC
>.|TRBJ1-4|TRBV5-5|few
CASSLTQIRDEKLFF
TGTGCCAGCAGCCTAACTCAGATTCGGGATGAAAAACTGTTTTTT
>TRBD1|TRBJ2-7|TRBV5-4|.
CASSKTGDNEQYF
TGTGCCAGCAGTAAAACAGGGGACAACGAGCAGTACTTC
>TRBD1|TRBJ1-2|TRBV5-8|once
CASSPGGTNYGYTF
TGTGCCAGCAGCCCAGGGGGGACTAACTATGGCTACACCTTC
>TRBD1|TRBJ1-1|TRBV5-1|.
CASSLGQMNTEAFF
TGCGCCAGCAGCCTGGGACAGATGAACACTGAAGCTTTCTTT
>TRBD1|TRBJ2-7|TRBV9|.
CASSSQGAYEQYF
TGTGCCAGCAGCTCCCAGGGGGCCTACGAGCAGTACTTC
>.|TRBJ2-7|TRBV20-1|.
CSAKITHEQYF
TGCAGTGCTAAGATAACTCACGAGCAGTACTTC
>.|TRBJ1-6|TRBV5-1|.
CASSLQLVSYNSPLHF
TGCGCCAGCAGCTTGCAGCTAGTCTCCTATAATTCACCCCTCCACTTT
>.|TRBJ1-1|TRBV2|once
CASSEQGLYDTEAFF
TGTGCCAGCAGTGAACAGGGGCTGTATGACACTGAAGCTTTCTTT
>.|TRBJ2-7|TRBV5-1|once
CASSLLLGPTAEQYF
TGCGCCAGCAGCCTATTGTTGGGGCCGACGGCCGAGCAGTACTTC
>.|TRBJ2-7|TRBV7-2|.
CASSSGGASYEQYF
TGTGCCAGCAGCTCCGGCGGGGCCTCCTACGAGCAGTACTTC
>.|TRBJ1-1|TRBV28|.
CASRDTGMGTEAFF
TGTGCCAGCAGGGACACAGGGATGGGGACTGAAGCTTTCTTT
>.|TRBJ2-4|TRBV6-1|.
CASSGAGSVKNIQYF
TGTGCCAGCAGTGGGGCCGGGAGCGTCAAAAACATTCAGTACTTC
>.|TRBJ2-7|TRBV28|.
CASSTRTGADHEQYF
TGTGCCAGCAGCACTCGGACTGGCGCGGACCACGAGCAGTACTTC
>TRBD1|TRBJ2-7|TRBV10-3|.
CATEGRGQSYEQYF
TGTGCCACCGAAGGAAGGGGGCAATCCTACGAGCAGTACTTC
>TRBD1|TRBJ1-5|TRBV4-1|once
CASSQEVTGGPNQPQHF
TGCGCCAGCAGCCAAGAAGTGACAGGGGGCCCTAATCAGCCCCAGCATTTT
>TRBD2|TRBJ2-7|TRBV7-9|once
CASSLLPGGLREQYF
TGTGCCAGCAGCTTGCTGCCGGGGGGGCTACGGGAGCAGTACTTC
>.|TRBJ1-4|TRBV5-1|few
CASGWASNEKLFF
TGCGCCAGCGGGTGGGCTTCTAATGAAAAACTGTTTTTT
>.|TRBJ1-2|TRBV4-2|once
CASSQDLGQGIDYGYTF
TGTGCCAGCAGCCAAGACTTGGGGCAGGGCATAGACTATGGCTACACCTTC
>TRBD1|TRBJ2-7|TRBV5-4|.
CASSLGDRGREQYF
TGTGCCAGCAGCTTGGGAGACAGGGGCCGCGAGCAGTACTTC
>TRBD2|TRBJ2-2|TRBV2|.
CATRSASGGAGTGELFF
TGTGCCACCAGGTCAGCTAGCGGGGGGGCCGGCACCGGGGAGCTGTTTTTT
>TRBD1|TRBJ2-7|TRBV6-1|few
CASRTGQRFSYEQYF
TGTGCCAGCAGGACGGGACAGCGATTCTCCTACGAGCAGTACTTC
>.|TRBJ2-7|TRBV21-1|.
CASSKEKETSVIEQYF
TGTGCCAGCAGCAAAGAAAAGGAGACTAGCGTTATAGAGCAGTACTTC
>.|TRBJ1-2|TRBV29-1|.
CSVEGGRTHGYTF
TGCAGCGTTGAAGGGGGGAGGACCCATGGCTACACCTTC
>.|TRBJ1-2|TRBV7-8|once
CASSLDRTSNYGYTF
TGTGCCAGCAGCTTAGACAGGACATCTAACTATGGCTACACCTTC
>.|TRBJ2-5|TRBV7-6|once
CASSLWRETQYF
TGTGCCAGCAGCTTGTGGCGGGAGACCCAGTACTTC
>TRBD1|TRBJ1-1|TRBV28|.
CASSQGDPGGVIEAFF
TGTGCCAGCAGTCAGGGGGACCCAGGGGGCGTCATTGAAGCTTTCTTT
>.|TRBJ1-1|TRBV27|once
CASSLLSQAAFF
TGTGCCAGCAGTCTCTTATCTCAGGCAGCTTTCTTT
>.|TRBJ1-3|TRBV5-6|.
CASTAVEKGNTIYF
TGTGCCAGCACCGCGGTGGAAAAAGGAAACACCATATATTTT
>.|TRBJ2-3|TRBV6-5|.
CASRNREGGTQYF
TGTGCCAGCAGAAACCGAGAAGGAGGTACGCAGTATTTT
>TRBD1|TRBJ1-2|TRBV5-1|once
CASSTQGEGYGYTF
TGCGCCAGCAGCACCCAGGGGGAAGGCTATGGCTACACCTTC
>.|TRBJ2-1|TRBV11-3|.
CASSLRGGEQFF
TGTGCCAGCAGCCTACGTGGCGGGGAGCAGTTCTTC
>TRBD1|TRBJ2-7|TRBV11-2|.
CASSLGRDRVSYEQYF
TGTGCCAGCAGCCTGGGACGGGACAGGGTATCCTACGAGCAGTACTTC
>.|TRBJ2-3|TRBV28|.
CASSSLRTDTQYF
TGTGCCAGCAGCTCACTTCGCACAGATACGCAGTATTTT
>TRBD1|TRBJ2-7|TRBV2|once
CASRGQGDEQYF
TGTGCCAGCAGGGGACAGGGGGACGAGCAGTACTTC